The following is a T cell receptor beta chain sequence with its context. The sample is drawn from a study of T cells in localized non-small cell lung cancer. Profiled with immunoSEQ multiplex PCR; TCRdb holds only in-frame clones, not every one. The top ten clones hold roughly a sixth of a sample with 9,600 or so clones, 90% of them seen once. The CDR3 length is 15 residues. The germline V gene has CDR1 PRHDT and CDR2 FYEKMQ (reference sequence). V was trimmed by 2 bases and J by 3 bases, leaving 10 bases between them. Here the sequenced sample was peripheral blood, taken before any cancer treatment. This receptor was identified in a male donor at least 60 years old with stage III squamous cell lung carcinoma. The chain recombines TRBV13 with TRBJ1-4, with D perhaps TRBD1 (6 bases). Here the CDR3 DNA reads TGTGCCAGCAGCTTACAAAGGACAGCTAATGAAAAACTGTTTTTT. This gives the protein CASSLQRTANEKLFF.